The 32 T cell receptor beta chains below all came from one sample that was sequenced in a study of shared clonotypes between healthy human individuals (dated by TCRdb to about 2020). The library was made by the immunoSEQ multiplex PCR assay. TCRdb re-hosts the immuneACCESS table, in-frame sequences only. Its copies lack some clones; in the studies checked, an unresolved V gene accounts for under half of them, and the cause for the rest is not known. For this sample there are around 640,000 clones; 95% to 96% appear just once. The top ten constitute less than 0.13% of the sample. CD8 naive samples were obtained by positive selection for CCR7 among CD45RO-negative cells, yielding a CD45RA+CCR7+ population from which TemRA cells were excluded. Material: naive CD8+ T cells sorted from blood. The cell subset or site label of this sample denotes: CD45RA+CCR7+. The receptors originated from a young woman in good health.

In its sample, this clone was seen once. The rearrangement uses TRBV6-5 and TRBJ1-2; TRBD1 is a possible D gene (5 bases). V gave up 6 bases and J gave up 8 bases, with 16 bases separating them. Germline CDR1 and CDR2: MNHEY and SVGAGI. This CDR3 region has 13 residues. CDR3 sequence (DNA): TGTGCCAGCAGCCCGCCAGGGCCTGGAGGCTACACCTTC. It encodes CASSPPGPGGYTF.

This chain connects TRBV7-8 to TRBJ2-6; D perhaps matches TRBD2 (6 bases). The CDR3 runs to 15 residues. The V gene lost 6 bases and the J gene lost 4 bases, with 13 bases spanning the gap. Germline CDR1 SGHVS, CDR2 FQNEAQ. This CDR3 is CASRPRGRGANVLTF. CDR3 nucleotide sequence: TGTGCCAGCAGACCCCGGGGGAGGGGGGCCAACGTCCTGACTTTC.

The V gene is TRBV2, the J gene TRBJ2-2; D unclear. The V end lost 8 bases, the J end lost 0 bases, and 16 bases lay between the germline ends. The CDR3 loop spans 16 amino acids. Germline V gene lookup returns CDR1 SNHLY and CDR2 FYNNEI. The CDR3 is CASCVSRLANTGELFF. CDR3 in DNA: TGTGCCAGCTGCGTAAGTCGCCTCGCGAACACCGGGGAGCTGTTTTTT.

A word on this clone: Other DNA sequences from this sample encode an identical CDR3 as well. Here the CDR3 DNA reads TGTGCCAGCAGTTTATCCGGGGATCAGCCCCAGCATTTT. It specifies CASSLSGDQPQHF. The chain recombines TRBV28 with TRBJ1-5; D gene uncertain. The V gene lost 1 base and the J gene lost 5 bases, with 6 bases spanning the gap. The CDR3 is made up of 13 amino acids. Germline loops: CDR1 MDHEN, CDR2 SYDVKM.

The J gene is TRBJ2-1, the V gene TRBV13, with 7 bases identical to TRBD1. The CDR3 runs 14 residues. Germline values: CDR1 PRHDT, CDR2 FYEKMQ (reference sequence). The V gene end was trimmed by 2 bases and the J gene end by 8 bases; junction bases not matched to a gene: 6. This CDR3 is CASSLWDSSDEQFF. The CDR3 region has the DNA TGTGCCAGCAGCTTATGGGACAGTTCGGATGAGCAGTTCTTC.

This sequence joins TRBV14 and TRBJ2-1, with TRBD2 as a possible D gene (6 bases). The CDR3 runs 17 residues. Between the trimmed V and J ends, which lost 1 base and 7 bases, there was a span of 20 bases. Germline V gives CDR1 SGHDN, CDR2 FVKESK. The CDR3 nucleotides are TGTGCCAGCAGCCAAGGGGGGTTGCGGGGAAGGAAGAATGAGCAGTTCTTC. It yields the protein CASSQGGLRGRKNEQFF.

The CDR3 loop is CASSHERDYEQYF. The CDR3 nucleotides are TGCGCCAGCAGCCACGAGAGGGATTACGAGCAGTACTTC. The gene calls are TRBV4-1 and TRBJ2-7, with a tentative D call TRBD2 (5 bases). Germline V gene sequence: CDR1 MGHRA, CDR2 YSYEKL. The ends were cut back, 3 bases at V and 4 bases at J, with 10 bases in the middle. This CDR3 is built from 13 residues.

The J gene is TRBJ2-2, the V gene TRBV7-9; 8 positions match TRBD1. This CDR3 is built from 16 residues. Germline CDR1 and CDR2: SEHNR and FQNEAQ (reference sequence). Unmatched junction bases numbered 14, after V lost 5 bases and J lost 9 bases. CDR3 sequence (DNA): TGTGCCAGCAGCCCCGGGACAGGAGTCGTCGCATGGGAGCTGTTTTTT. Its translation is CASSPGTGVVAWELFF.

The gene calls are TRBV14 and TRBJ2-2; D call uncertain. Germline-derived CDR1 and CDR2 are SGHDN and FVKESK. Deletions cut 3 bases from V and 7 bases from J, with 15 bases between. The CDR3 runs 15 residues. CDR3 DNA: TGTGCCAGCAGCCACGGCGACCCCGTTGTCGGGGAGCTGTTTTTT. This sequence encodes CASSHGDPVVGELFF.

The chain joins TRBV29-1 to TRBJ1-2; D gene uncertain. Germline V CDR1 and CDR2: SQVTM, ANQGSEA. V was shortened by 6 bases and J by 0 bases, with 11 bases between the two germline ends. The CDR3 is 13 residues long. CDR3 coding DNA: TGCAGCGTGAAAGGGTTAACTAACTATGGCTACACCTTC. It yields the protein CSVKGLTNYGYTF.

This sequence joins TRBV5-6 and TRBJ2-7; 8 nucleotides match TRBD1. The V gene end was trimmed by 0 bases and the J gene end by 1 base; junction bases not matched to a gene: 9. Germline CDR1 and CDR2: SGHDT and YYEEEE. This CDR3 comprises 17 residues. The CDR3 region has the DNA TGTGCCAGCAGCTTGGGGGTCGGGGACAGGACTTCCTACGAGCAGTACTTC. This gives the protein CASSLGVGDRTSYEQYF.

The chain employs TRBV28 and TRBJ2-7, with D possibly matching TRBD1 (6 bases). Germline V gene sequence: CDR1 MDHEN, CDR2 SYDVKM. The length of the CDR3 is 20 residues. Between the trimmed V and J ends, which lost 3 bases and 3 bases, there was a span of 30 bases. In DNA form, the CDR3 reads TGTGCCAGCAGTTTTCGCCTGAGGGCCGGAACAGGGATTCGTTTCTACGAGCAGTACTTC. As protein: CASSFRLRAGTGIRFYEQYF.

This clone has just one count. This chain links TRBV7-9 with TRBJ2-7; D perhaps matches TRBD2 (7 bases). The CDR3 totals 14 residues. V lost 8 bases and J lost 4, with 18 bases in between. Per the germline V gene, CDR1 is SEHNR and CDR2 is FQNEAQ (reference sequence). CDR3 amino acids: CASAGAGAQYEQYF. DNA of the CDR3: TGTGCCAGCGCAGGGGCGGGGGCCCAATACGAGCAGTACTTC.

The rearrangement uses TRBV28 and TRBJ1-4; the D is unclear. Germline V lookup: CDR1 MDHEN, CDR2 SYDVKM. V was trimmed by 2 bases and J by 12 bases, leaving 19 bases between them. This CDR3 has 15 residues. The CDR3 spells CASSLTGGANGELFF. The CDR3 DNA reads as TGTGCCAGCAGTTTAACCGGTGGCGCCAATGGAGAACTGTTTTTT. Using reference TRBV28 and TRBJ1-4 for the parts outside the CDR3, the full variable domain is DVKVTQSSRYLVKRTGEKVFLECVQDMDHENMFWYRQDPGLGLRLIYFSYDVKMKEKGDIPEGYSVSREKKERFSLILESASTNQTSMYLCASSLTGGANGELFFGSGTQLSVL.

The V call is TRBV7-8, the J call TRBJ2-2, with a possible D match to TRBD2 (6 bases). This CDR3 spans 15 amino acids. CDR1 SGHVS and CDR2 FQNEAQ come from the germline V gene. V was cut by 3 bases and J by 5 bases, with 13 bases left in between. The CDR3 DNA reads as TGTGCCAGCAGCTTGGCGGGACGTCAGACCGGGGAGCTGTTTTTT. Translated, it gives CASSLAGRQTGELFF. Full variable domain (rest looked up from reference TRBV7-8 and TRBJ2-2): GAGVSQSPRYKVAKRGQDVALRCDPISGHVSLFWYQQALGQGPEFLTYFQNEAQLDKSGLPSDRFFAERPEGSVSTLKIQRTQQEDSAVYLCASSLAGRQTGELFFGEGSRLTVL.

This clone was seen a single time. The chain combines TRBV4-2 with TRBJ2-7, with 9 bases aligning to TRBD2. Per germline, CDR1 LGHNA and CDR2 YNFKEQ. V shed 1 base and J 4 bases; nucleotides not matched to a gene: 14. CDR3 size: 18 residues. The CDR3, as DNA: TGTGCCAGCAGCCAAGTGGGGGAACAGGCGGGAGGGCTTTACGAGCAGTACTTC. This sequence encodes CASSQVGEQAGGLYEQYF.

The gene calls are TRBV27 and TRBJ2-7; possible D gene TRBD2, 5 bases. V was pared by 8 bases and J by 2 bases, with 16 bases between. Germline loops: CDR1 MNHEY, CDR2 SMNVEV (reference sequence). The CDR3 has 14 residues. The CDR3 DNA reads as TGTGCCAGCGCCCTCGGGCTGGAGGCCTACGAGCAGTACTTC. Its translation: CASALGLEAYEQYF.

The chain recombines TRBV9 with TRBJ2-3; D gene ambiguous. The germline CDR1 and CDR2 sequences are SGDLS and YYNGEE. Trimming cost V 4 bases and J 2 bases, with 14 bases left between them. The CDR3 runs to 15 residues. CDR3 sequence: CASSPETTHTDTQYF. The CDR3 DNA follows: TGTGCCAGCAGCCCTGAAACTACCCACACAGATACGCAGTATTTT.

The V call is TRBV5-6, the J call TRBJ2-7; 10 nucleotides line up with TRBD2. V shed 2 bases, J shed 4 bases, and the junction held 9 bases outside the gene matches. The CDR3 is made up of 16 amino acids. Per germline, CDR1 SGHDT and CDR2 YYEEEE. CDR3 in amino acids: CASSLLAGSGAYEQYF. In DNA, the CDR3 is TGTGCCAGCAGCTTACTAGCGGGGTCGGGGGCGTACGAGCAGTACTTC.

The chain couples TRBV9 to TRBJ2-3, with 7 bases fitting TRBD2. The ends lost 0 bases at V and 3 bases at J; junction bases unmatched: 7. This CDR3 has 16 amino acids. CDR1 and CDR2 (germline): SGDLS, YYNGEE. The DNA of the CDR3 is TGTGCCAGCAGCGTAGAGGGAGGGATGAATACAGATACGCAGTATTTT. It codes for CASSVEGGMNTDTQYF.

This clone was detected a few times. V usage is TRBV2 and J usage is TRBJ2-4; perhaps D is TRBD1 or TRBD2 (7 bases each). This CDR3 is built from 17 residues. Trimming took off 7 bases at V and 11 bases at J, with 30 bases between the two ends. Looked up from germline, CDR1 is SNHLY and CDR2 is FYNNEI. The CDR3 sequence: CASTKREGATREDLQYF. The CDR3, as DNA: TGTGCCAGCACGAAGAGGGAGGGGGCGACAAGGGAGGACCTTCAGTACTTC. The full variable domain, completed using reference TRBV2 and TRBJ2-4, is EPEVTQTPSHQVTQMGQEVILRCVPISNHLYFYWYRQILGQKVEFLVSFYNNEISEKSEIFDDQFSVERPDGSNFTLKIRSTKLEDSAMYFCASTKREGATREDLQYFGAGTRLSVL.

The CDR3 nucleotides are TGTGCCAGCAGTTCCAGGGGGATCCCTTGGGAGCAGTACTTC. This sequence encodes CASSSRGIPWEQYF. This chain connects TRBV28 to TRBJ2-7, with 7 bases identical to TRBD1. Germline CDR1 is MDHEN and CDR2 is SYDVKM. This CDR3 is built from 14 residues. V lost 4 bases, J lost 7 bases, and 10 bases stayed unmatched.

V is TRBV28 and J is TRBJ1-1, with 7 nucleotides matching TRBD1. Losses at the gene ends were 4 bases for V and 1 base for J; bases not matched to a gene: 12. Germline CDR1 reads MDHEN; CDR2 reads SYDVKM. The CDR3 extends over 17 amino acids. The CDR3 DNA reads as TGTGCCAGCAGTTCCGACAGGGTCTTAGAGGGGAACACTGAAGCTTTCTTT. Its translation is CASSSDRVLEGNTEAFF.

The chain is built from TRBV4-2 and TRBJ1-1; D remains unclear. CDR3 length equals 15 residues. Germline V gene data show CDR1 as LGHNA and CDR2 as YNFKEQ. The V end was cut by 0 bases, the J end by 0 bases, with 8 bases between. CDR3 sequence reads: CASSQDRVLNTEAFF. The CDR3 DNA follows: TGTGCCAGCAGCCAAGATCGGGTTTTGAACACTGAAGCTTTCTTT.

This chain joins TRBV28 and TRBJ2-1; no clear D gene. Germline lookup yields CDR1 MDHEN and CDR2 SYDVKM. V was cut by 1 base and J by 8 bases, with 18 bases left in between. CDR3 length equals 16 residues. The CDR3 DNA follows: TGTGCCAGCAGTTTATCCGCACGAAGGGTTGGGGATGAGCAGTTCTTC. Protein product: CASSLSARRVGDEQFF.

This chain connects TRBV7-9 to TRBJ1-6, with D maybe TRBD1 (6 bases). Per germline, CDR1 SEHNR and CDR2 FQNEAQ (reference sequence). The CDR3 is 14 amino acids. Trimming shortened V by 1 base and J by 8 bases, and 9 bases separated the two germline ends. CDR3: CASSLGGGDSPLHF. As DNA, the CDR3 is TGTGCCAGCAGCTTAGGAGGGGGTGATTCACCCCTCCACTTT.

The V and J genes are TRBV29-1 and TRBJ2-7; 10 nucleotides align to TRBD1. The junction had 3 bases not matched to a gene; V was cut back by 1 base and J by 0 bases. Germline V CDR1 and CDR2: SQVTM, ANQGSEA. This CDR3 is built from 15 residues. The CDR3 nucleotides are TGCAGCGTTGAAGTGGGGGACAGGGGCTCCTACGAGCAGTACTTC. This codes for CSVEVGDRGSYEQYF.

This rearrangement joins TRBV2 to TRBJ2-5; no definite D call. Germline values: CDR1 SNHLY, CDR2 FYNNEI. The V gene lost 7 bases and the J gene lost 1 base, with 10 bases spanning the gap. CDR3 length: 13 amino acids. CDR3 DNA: TGTGCCAGCACACGAGACACCCAAGAGACCCAGTACTTC. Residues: CASTRDTQETQYF.

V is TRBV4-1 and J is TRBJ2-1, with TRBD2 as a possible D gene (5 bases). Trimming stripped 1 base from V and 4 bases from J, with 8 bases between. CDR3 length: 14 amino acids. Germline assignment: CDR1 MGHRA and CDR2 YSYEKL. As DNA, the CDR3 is TGCGCCAGCAGCCAAGGAGGGCGGTACAATGAGCAGTTCTTC. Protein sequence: CASSQGGRYNEQFF.

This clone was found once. The CDR3 nucleotides are TGTGCCAGCAGCCATACTAGCGCCCAAGACGAGCAGTACTTC. The encoded protein is CASSHTSAQDEQYF. This chain links TRBV13 with TRBJ2-7; 7 bases are a match to TRBD2. Germline values: CDR1 PRHDT, CDR2 FYEKMQ (reference sequence). V trimming: 5 bases; J trimming: 5 bases; junction bases outside the gene matches: 9. The CDR3 covers 14 residues.

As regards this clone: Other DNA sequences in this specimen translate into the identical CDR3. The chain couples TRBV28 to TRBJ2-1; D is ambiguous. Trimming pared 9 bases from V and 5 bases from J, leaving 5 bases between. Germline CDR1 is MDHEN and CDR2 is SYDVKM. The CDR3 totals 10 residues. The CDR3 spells CASSDNEQFF. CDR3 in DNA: TGTGCCAGTTCTGACAATGAGCAGTTCTTC.

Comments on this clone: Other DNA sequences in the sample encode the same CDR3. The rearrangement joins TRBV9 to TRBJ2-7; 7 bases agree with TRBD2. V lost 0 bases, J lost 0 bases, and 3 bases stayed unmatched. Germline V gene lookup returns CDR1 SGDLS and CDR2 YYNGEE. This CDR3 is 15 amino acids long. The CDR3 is CASSVGLADSYEQYF. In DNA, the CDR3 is TGTGCCAGCAGCGTAGGCCTAGCGGACTCCTACGAGCAGTACTTC.